One and the same sample provided the 26 T cell receptor beta chains below, sequenced in a study of blood T cells in healthy people across ages. Combining a sample-barcoded 5' primer with a J-beta primer mix, a second PCR ran for 7 to 11 cycles. MiXCR, run by TCRdb on the 5' RACE reads, gives a single entry per CDR3 protein. The repertoire holds roughly 500,000 distinct CDR3 sequences, with 24% as singletons. The same data also contributed to another study, on T cells of mothers and their children.

Sequenced input: blood. All receptors derive from a boy aged 5 to 17 in good health.

The rearrangement links TRBV29-1 to TRBJ1-5; the match to TRBD1 covers 9 bases. Germline CDR1 is SQVTM and CDR2 is ANQGSEA. The V and J ends lost 6 bases and 2 bases, in that order; junction bases with no gene match: 8. The CDR3 is 15 residues long. The CDR3 loop is CSVETGGSGNQPQHF. Here the CDR3 DNA reads TGCAGCGTGGAAACAGGGGGCTCTGGCAATCAGCCCCAGCATTTT.

The rearrangement links TRBV7-9 to TRBJ2-3; the D is unclear. Between the trimmed V and J ends, which lost 1 base and 4 bases, there was a span of 9 bases. The CDR3 contains 14 residues. Germline CDR1 reads SEHNR; CDR2 reads FQNEAQ (reference sequence). CDR3 residues: CASSLEGHPDTQYF. As DNA, the CDR3 is TGTGCCAGCAGCTTAGAAGGGCATCCAGATACGCAGTATTTT.

The chain links TRBV18 to TRBJ1-3; TRBD1 matches 7 bases. The CDR3 is 15 amino acids. Germline V gene data show CDR1 as KGHSH and CDR2 as LQKENI. V lost 5 bases, J lost 0 bases, and 4 bases stayed unmatched. Here the CDR3 reads CASSEGQNSGNTIYF. CDR3 nucleotide sequence: TGTGCCAGCTCAGAGGGACAGAACTCTGGAAACACCATATATTTT.

V gene TRBV5-1 combines with J gene TRBJ2-7, with 7 positions matching TRBD1. Germline CDR1 reads SGHRS; CDR2 reads YFSETQ. This CDR3 has 16 residues. With 0 bases clipped from V and 0 bases from J, the junction kept 6 bases outside the gene matches. The CDR3 region has the DNA TGCGCCAGCAGCTTGGGGAGACAGGGATCCTCCTACGAGCAGTACTTC. Translated: CASSLGRQGSSYEQYF.

This clonotype was seen only a few times. V and J are TRBV7-2 and TRBJ2-7; 8 bases line up with TRBD1. V was pared by 5 bases and J by 0 bases, with 6 bases of the junction left unmatched. Germline-derived CDR1 and CDR2 are SGHTA and FQGNSA. This CDR3 has 15 residues. The CDR3 DNA reads TGTGCCAGCAGCGCGGACAGGGCGAGCTCCTACGAGCAGTACTTC. As protein: CASSADRASSYEQYF.

V is TRBV7-9 and J is TRBJ2-5; no definite D call. The J call may be incorrect, as the DNA end agrees better with TRBJ2-1. Germline V lookup: CDR1 SEHNR, CDR2 FQNEAQ (reference sequence). This CDR3 is 13 amino acids long. CDR3 region: CASSPSRGNEQFF. Here the CDR3 DNA reads TGTGCCAGCAGCCCCTCACGTGGTAATGAGCAGTTCTTC.

Ten or more counts support this clonotype. The chain has TRBV27 and TRBJ1-2, with a possible D match to TRBD1 (5 bases). The CDR3 is 13 amino acids. The germline V gene encodes CDR1 MNHEY and CDR2 SMNVEV (reference sequence). Trimming took 5 bases from V and 8 from J, leaving 15 bases between them. The CDR3 reads CASSSTGTMGYTF. CDR3 DNA sequence: TGTGCCAGCAGTAGTACAGGAACGATGGGCTACACCTTC.

This chain joins TRBV5-5 and TRBJ2-7, with 9 bases matching TRBD1. Germline values: CDR1 SGHKS, CDR2 YYEKEE (reference sequence). V was pared by 4 bases and J by 6 bases, with 8 bases of the junction left unmatched. This CDR3 is built from 14 residues. CDR3 DNA sequence: TGTGCCAGCAGCACGGGACAGGGAATCGGCGAGCAGTACTTC. This encodes CASSTGQGIGEQYF.

This chain joins TRBV28 and TRBJ2-5, with 10 nucleotides matching TRBD2. The DNA matches TRBJ2-1 better at its end, which makes the J call doubtful. The CDR3 length is 16 residues. Germline loops: CDR1 MDHEN, CDR2 SYDVKM. The CDR3 DNA is TGTGCCAGCAGTTTATACCCTAGCGGGAGTCGAGGTGAGCAGTTCTTC. The encoded protein is CASSLYPSGSRGEQFF.

The rearrangement joins TRBV2 to TRBJ2-5, with 12 nucleotides matching TRBD2. This CDR3 comprises 17 residues. The V and J ends lost 3 bases and 1 base, in that order; junction bases with no gene match: 6. CDR1 SNHLY and CDR2 FYNNEI come from the germline V gene. The chain's CDR3 is CASSDTSGGPRQETQYF. In nucleotides, the CDR3 is TGTGCCAGCAGTGATACTAGCGGGGGGCCTCGCCAAGAGACCCAGTACTTC.

This clonotype was seen more than once but under ten times. The chain couples TRBV3-1 to TRBJ1-1; D uncertain. This CDR3 has 14 amino acids. The V and J ends lost 4 bases and 8 bases respectively, with 17 bases between them. The germline CDR1 and CDR2 sequences are LGHDT and YNNKEL (reference sequence). The CDR3 DNA is TGTGCCAGCAGCCCCACTATCCGGGTAGCGGAAGCTTTCTTT. Translated, it gives CASSPTIRVAEAFF.

V usage is TRBV7-2 and J usage is TRBJ2-5; TRBD2 aligns across 13 bases. The last part of the DNA fits TRBJ2-7 better; the J call may be wrong. This CDR3 is 18 amino acids long. Germline loops: CDR1 SGHTA, CDR2 FQGNSA. The CDR3 loop reads CASSLWTSGSGGVYEQYF. The DNA for the CDR3 is TGTGCCAGCAGCTTGTGGACTAGCGGGAGTGGGGGAGTCTACGAGCAGTACTTC.

The rearrangement links TRBV20-1 to TRBJ1-2; D is possibly TRBD1 (6 bases). With 0 bases removed from V and 4 bases from J, the gap between germline ends came to 15 bases. CDR1 and CDR2 from the germline V gene are DFQATT and SNEGSKA (reference sequence). The CDR3 has 15 residues. This CDR3 reads CSARDPRGTIYGYTF. DNA for the CDR3: TGCAGTGCTAGAGATCCAAGGGGGACCATCTATGGCTACACCTTC.

The chain has TRBV12-3 or TRBV12-4 and TRBJ2-1; 11 nucleotides align to TRBD2. The CDR3 covers 14 residues. J lost 6 bases, V lost 6 bases, and 4 bases had no gene match. The CDR3 DNA reads TGTGCCAGCAGAATGGGACTAGCGGCCAATGAGCAGTTCTTC. Its protein is CASRMGLAANEQFF.

This clonotype was seen only a few times. V gene TRBV3-1 combines with J gene TRBJ2-7; TRBD1 matches at 7 bases. Unmatched junction bases numbered 6, after V lost 3 bases and J lost 1 base. From germline, CDR1 is LGHDT and CDR2 YNNKEL (reference sequence). The CDR3 loop spans 15 amino acids. CDR3 in amino acids: CASSQGDSGSYEQYF. The CDR3 coding sequence is TGTGCCAGCAGCCAGGGGGACAGCGGATCCTACGAGCAGTACTTC.

The chain uses TRBV5-5 and TRBJ2-7; unclear D gene. CDR3 size: 13 residues. Germline V gene data show CDR1 as SGHKS and CDR2 as YYEKEE (reference sequence). V lost 0 bases, J lost 6 bases, and 10 bases lay in between. The CDR3 protein is CASSLGDILEQYF. The CDR3 nucleotides read TGTGCCAGCAGCTTGGGAGACATCCTCGAGCAGTACTTC.

This clonotype was seen only a few times. V and J are TRBV27 and TRBJ2-3; TRBD2 aligns across 7 bases. V was clipped by 0 bases and J by 4 bases; unmatched bases: 10. The CDR3 is 17 amino acids. Germline CDR1 and CDR2: MNHEY and SMNVEV (reference sequence). The CDR3 nucleotides read TGTGCCAGCAGTTTATCTTCGGTCAGCGGGGCGGCAGATACGCAGTATTTT. Amino acids: CASSLSSVSGAADTQYF.

J is TRBJ2-3 and V is TRBV7-9; no definite D call. The length of the CDR3 is 13 residues. Trimming removed 4 bases from V and 9 bases from J, with 14 bases in between. Germline assignment: CDR1 SEHNR and CDR2 FQNEAQ (reference sequence). The DNA for the CDR3 is TGTGCCAGCAGCTCCTGGAATCAGGAAACGCAGTATTTT. Translation gives CASSSWNQETQYF.

V gene TRBV6-5 combines with J gene TRBJ2-1, with no clear D. Trimming pared 5 bases from V and 6 bases from J, leaving 8 bases between. CDR1 MNHEY and CDR2 SVGAGI come from the germline V gene. The CDR3 spans 12 residues. The chain's CDR3 is CASSDLSNEQFF. The CDR3, as DNA: TGTGCCAGCAGTGACCTTTCCAATGAGCAGTTCTTC.

This clonotype was recorded a few times. This sequence joins TRBV19 and TRBJ2-3, with unresolved D. The germline V and J ends were trimmed by 5 bases and 5 bases, with 11 bases remaining between them. The CDR3 totals 13 residues. Germline V CDR1 and CDR2: LNHDA, SQIVND (reference sequence). The CDR3 region is CASSWGSRDTQYF. CDR3 in DNA: TGTGCCAGTAGTTGGGGATCTAGAGATACGCAGTATTTT.

In its sample, this clonotype was seen a few times. The chain is built from TRBV4-3 and TRBJ2-1; 7 positions agree with TRBD2. There are 15 residues in the CDR3. Germline loops: CDR1 LGHNA, CDR2 YSLEER. Trimming cost V 0 bases and J 7 bases; bases outside gene matches: 6. The CDR3 reads CASSQDRLADNEQFF. In nucleotides, the CDR3 is TGCGCCAGCAGCCAAGATCGGCTAGCGGATAATGAGCAGTTCTTC.

At least ten counts were recorded for this clonotype. This chain connects TRBV6-2 or TRBV6-3 to TRBJ2-3; weak D call: TRBD2 (6 bases). The V gene lost 2 bases and the J gene lost 6 bases, with 9 bases spanning the gap. Germline V gene data show CDR1 as MNHEY and CDR2 as SVGEGT. The CDR3 totals 13 residues. CDR3 DNA sequence: TGTGCCAGCAGTTACCGGGAGACGGATACGCAGTATTTT. Protein: CASSYRETDTQYF.

This clonotype has only a few counts. The V call is TRBV7-2, the J call TRBJ2-5, with D tentatively TRBD2 (6 bases). The DNA end favors TRBJ2-7, so the J call may be wrong. CDR1 SGHTA and CDR2 FQGNSA come from the germline V gene. This CDR3 region has 17 residues. CDR3 loop: CASSPPRSEGRVYEQYF. CDR3 coding DNA: TGTGCCAGCAGCCCTCCACGGTCGGAGGGTCGGGTCTACGAGCAGTACTTC.

In its sample, this clonotype was seen many times. This rearrangement joins TRBV7-2 to TRBJ2-7; no reliable D call. The CDR3 length is 16 residues. Germline CDR1 and CDR2: SGHTA and FQGNSA. The germline V and J ends were trimmed by 0 bases and 6 bases, with 18 bases remaining between them. CDR3 amino acids: CASSLAVGLVSLEQYF. Here the CDR3 DNA reads TGTGCCAGCAGCTTAGCTGTAGGCCTAGTCTCCCTCGAGCAGTACTTC.

The chain links TRBV7-7 to TRBJ2-1; weak D call: TRBD2 (6 bases). This CDR3 region has 13 residues. Germline CDR1 is SSHAT and CDR2 is FNYEAQ (reference sequence). CDR3 nucleotides: TGTACTAGCAGCTCGGAAGATTACAATGAGCAGTTCTTC. It translates to CTSSSEDYNEQFF.

This clonotype was seen more than once but under ten times. The chain couples TRBV7-2 to TRBJ2-7, with 7 bases matching TRBD2. Germline V gene lookup returns CDR1 SGHTA and CDR2 FQGNSA. Trimming took 2 bases from V and 3 from J; bases not matched to a gene: 7. The CDR3 has 15 residues. The CDR3 coding sequence is TGTGCCAGCAGCTTATTTGGGGGGAGGGGCTACGAGCAGTACTTC. It is translated as CASSLFGGRGYEQYF.